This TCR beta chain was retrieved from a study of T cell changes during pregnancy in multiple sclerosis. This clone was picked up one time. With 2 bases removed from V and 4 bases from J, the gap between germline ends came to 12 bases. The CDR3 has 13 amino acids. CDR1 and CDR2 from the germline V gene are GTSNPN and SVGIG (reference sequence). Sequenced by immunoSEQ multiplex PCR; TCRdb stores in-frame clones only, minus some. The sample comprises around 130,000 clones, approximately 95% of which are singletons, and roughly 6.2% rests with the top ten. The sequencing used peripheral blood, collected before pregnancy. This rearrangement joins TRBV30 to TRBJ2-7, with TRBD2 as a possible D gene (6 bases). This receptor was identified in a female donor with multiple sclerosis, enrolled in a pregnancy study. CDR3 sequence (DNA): TGTGCCTGGAGTCAGGGTCGGGGGTACGAGCAGTACTTC. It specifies CAWSQGRGYEQYF.